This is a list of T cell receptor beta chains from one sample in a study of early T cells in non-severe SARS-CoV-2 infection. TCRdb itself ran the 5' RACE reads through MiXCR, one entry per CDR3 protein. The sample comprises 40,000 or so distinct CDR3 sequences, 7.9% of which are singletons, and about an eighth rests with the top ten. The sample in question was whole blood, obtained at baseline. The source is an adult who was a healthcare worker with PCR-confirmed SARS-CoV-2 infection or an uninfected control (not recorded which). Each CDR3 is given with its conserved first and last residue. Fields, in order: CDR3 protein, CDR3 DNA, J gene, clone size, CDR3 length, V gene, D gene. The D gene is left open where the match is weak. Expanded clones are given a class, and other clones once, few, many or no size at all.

cdr3_aa: CASSLSLGQGATDTQYF; cdr3_nt: TGTGCCAGCAGTTTATCGTTGGGACAGGGGGCCACAGATACGCAGTATTTT; j_call: TRBJ2-3; clone_size: many; cdr3_length: 17; v_call: TRBV27; d_call: TRBD1
cdr3_aa: CASGPGTSGGYEQFF; cdr3_nt: TGCGCCAGCGGGCCCGGGACTAGCGGGGGTTATGAGCAGTTCTTC; j_call: TRBJ2-1; clone_size: NA; cdr3_length: 15; v_call: TRBV10-2; d_call: TRBD2
cdr3_aa: CSAPGLARRDEQYF; cdr3_nt: TGCAGTGCCCCGGGACTAGCGAGACGCGACGAGCAGTACTTC; j_call: TRBJ2-7; clone_size: many; cdr3_length: 14; v_call: TRBV20-1; d_call: TRBD2
cdr3_aa: CASSLGTTGEETQYF; cdr3_nt: TGCGCCAGCAGCTTAGGGACCACCGGAGAAGAGACCCAGTACTTC; j_call: TRBJ2-5; clone_size: many; cdr3_length: 15; v_call: TRBV5-1; d_call: NA
cdr3_aa: CSAWTKETQYF; cdr3_nt: TGCAGTGCTTGGACTAAAGAGACCCAGTACTTC; j_call: TRBJ2-5; clone_size: NA; cdr3_length: 11; v_call: TRBV20-1; d_call: NA
cdr3_aa: CSAQRDTEAFF; cdr3_nt: TGCAGTGCTCAGAGGGACACTGAAGCTTTCTTT; j_call: TRBJ1-1; clone_size: many; cdr3_length: 11; v_call: TRBV20-1; d_call: NA
cdr3_aa: CASSYTGGVETQYF; cdr3_nt: TGTGCCAGCAGCTACACAGGGGGCGTGGAGACCCAGTACTTC; j_call: TRBJ2-5; clone_size: many; cdr3_length: 14; v_call: TRBV7-9; d_call: TRBD1
cdr3_aa: CASDPGGAEQFF; cdr3_nt: TGTGCTAGTGACCCGGGGGGGGCTGAGCAGTTCTTC; j_call: TRBJ2-1; clone_size: few; cdr3_length: 12; v_call: TRBV12-5; d_call: TRBD2
cdr3_aa: CASRQGLAGPGELFF; cdr3_nt: TGTGCCAGCAGACAAGGACTAGCGGGTCCCGGGGAGCTGTTTTTT; j_call: TRBJ2-2; clone_size: few; cdr3_length: 15; v_call: TRBV2; d_call: TRBD2
cdr3_aa: CSVDSGNSNQPQHF; cdr3_nt: TGCAGCGTTGATTCTGGTAATAGCAATCAGCCCCAGCATTTT; j_call: TRBJ1-5; clone_size: many; cdr3_length: 14; v_call: TRBV29-1; d_call: NA
cdr3_aa: CASSLDGSYEQYF; cdr3_nt: TGTGCCAGCAGCTTAGACGGTTCCTACGAGCAGTACTTC; j_call: TRBJ2-7; clone_size: many; cdr3_length: 13; v_call: TRBV6-1; d_call: NA